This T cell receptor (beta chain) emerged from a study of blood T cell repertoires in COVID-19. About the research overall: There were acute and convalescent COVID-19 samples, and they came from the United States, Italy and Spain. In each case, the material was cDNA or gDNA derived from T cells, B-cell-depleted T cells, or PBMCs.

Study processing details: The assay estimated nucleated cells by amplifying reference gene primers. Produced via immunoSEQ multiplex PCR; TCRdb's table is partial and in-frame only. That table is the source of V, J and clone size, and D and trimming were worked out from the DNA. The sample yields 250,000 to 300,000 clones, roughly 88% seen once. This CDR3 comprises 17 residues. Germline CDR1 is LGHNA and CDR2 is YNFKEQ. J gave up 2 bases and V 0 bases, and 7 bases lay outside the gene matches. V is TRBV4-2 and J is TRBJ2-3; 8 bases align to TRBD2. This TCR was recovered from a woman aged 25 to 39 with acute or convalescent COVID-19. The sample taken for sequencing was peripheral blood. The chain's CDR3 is CASSQDRGLALTDTQYF. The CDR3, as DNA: TGTGCCAGCAGCCAAGATAGAGGACTAGCCCTCACAGATACGCAGTATTTT.